The rows below give T cell receptor beta chains drawn from one sample of a study of blood T cell repertoires in COVID-19. The assay was immunoSEQ multiplex PCR, and TCRdb's table has in-frame clones only and misses some. Of about 320,000 clones listed, approximately 84% are singletons. What was sequenced was PBMCs or T cells enriched from blood (not recorded which). The receptors originated from a woman aged 18-29 years who had recovered from COVID-19. Each CDR3 is given with its conserved first and last residue. A D gene is named only where the DNA matches it firmly. Clone size is shown for a subset of rows, as once, few, many or a class of expanded clone.

v_gene,abundance,j_gene,d_gene,len,CDR3nt,CDR3aa
TRBV27,.,TRBJ2-1,TRBD2,13,TGTGCCAGCAATAGCGGGACCTACAATGAGCAGTTCTTC,CASNSGTYNEQFF
TRBV7-3,.,TRBJ2-3,TRBD1,14,TGTGCCAGCAGCCTGGGACAGGGAACAGATACGCAGTATTTT,CASSLGQGTDTQYF
TRBV5-1,.,TRBJ1-6,.,16,TGCGCCAGCAGCTTGGCGGGTGACAGCAGTAATTCACCCCTCCACTTT,CASSLAGDSSNSPLHF
TRBV3-1/TRBV3-2,.,TRBJ1-4,.,18,TGTGCCAGCAGCCAAGGGACAGCTCAGTACCTTTCCTATGAAAAACTGTTTTTT,CASSQGTAQYLSYEKLFF
TRBV28,.,TRBJ1-5,.,17,TGTGCCAGCAAACCCGGGGGGGGAGGAATGACGAATCAGCCCCAGCATTTT,CASKPGGGGMTNQPQHF
TRBV6-5,.,TRBJ2-3,.,15,TGTGCCAGCGTAGCGGGACAGGGCCGCACAGATACGCAGTATTTT,CASVAGQGRTDTQYF
TRBV28,once,TRBJ1-1,.,15,TGTGCCAGCAGTTTGGAAGGGGCACAGAACACTGAAGCTTTCTTT,CASSLEGAQNTEAFF
TRBV15,.,TRBJ2-4,TRBD1,17,TGTGCCACCAGCGGTTTAACAGGGGGCGGGCGGATGGACATTCAGTACTTC,CATSGLTGGGRMDIQYF
TRBV10-3,.,TRBJ1-5,TRBD1,14,TGTGCCATCAGTGGGGGACAGGGTAATCAGCCCCAGCATTTT,CAISGGQGNQPQHF
TRBV5-6,.,TRBJ1-2,.,14,TGTGCCAGCAGCCCGTCGGCAGGCAACTATGGCTACACCTTC,CASSPSAGNYGYTF
TRBV28,.,TRBJ2-1,.,11,TGTGCCACTCACTATAATAATGAGCAGTTCTTC,CATHYNNEQFF
TRBV7-9,few,TRBJ1-3,.,17,TGTGCCAGCAGCTTAGCGCAGGACATTAGCTCTGGAAACACCATATATTTT,CASSLAQDISSGNTIYF
TRBV5-1,.,TRBJ1-2,.,12,TGCGCCAGCAGCTGGGCGGGGAATGGCTACACCTTC,CASSWAGNGYTF
TRBV12-3/TRBV12-4,.,TRBJ2-7,.,12,TGTGCCAGCGCGGAGGCTTACTACGAGCAGTACTTC,CASAEAYYEQYF
TRBV5-1,.,TRBJ1-4,.,16,TGCGCCAGCAGCTTTCTAGGGGATCGGACTAATGAAAAACTGTTTTTT,CASSFLGDRTNEKLFF
TRBV25-1,.,TRBJ2-5,TRBD2,14,TGTGCCAGCAGTGCGGGGGGAGGGGAAGAGACCCAGTACTTC,CASSAGGGEETQYF
TRBV27,.,TRBJ2-2,TRBD2,18,TGTGCCAGCAGTCTCCGTTGGGGGGGACTAGCGGGAGAGCGGGAGCTGTTTTTT,CASSLRWGGLAGERELFF
TRBV5-1,once,TRBJ2-7,.,14,TGCGCCAGCAGCTTGTCCAGGACTACCTACGAGCAGTACTTC,CASSLSRTTYEQYF
TRBV27,.,TRBJ2-3,.,16,TGTGCCAGCAGGACGCGGGGGGACAGACCTCCAAATACGCAGTATTTT,CASRTRGDRPPNTQYF
TRBV30,.,TRBJ1-1,.,13,TGTGCCTGGAGACAGACAGCGAACACTGAAGCTTTCTTT,CAWRQTANTEAFF